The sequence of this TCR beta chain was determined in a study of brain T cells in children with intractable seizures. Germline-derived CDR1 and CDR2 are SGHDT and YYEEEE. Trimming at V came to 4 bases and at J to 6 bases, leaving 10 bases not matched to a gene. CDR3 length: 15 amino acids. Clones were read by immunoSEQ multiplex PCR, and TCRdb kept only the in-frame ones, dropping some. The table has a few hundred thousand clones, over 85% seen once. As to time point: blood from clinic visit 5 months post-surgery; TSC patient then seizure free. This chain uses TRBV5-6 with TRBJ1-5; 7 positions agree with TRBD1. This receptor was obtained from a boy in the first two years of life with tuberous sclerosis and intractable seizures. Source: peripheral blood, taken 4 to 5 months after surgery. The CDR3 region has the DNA TGTGCCAGCAGCCAGGGGGGGCAGCAGAGTCAGCCCCAGCATTTT. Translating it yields CASSQGGQQSQPQHF.